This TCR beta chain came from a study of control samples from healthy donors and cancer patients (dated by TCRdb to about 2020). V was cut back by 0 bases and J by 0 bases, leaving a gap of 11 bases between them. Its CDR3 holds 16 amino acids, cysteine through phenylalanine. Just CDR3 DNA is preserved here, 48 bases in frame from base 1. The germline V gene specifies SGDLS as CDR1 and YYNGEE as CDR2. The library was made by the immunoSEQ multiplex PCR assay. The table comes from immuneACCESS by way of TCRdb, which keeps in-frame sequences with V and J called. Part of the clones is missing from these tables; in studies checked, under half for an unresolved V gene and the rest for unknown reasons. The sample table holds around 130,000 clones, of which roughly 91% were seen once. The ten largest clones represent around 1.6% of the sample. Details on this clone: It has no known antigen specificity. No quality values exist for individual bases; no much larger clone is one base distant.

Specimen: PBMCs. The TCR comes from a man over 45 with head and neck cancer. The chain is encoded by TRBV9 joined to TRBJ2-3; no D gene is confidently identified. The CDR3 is CASSVEGGVSTDTQYF. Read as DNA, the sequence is TGTGCCAGCAGCGTAGAAGGCGGCGTTAGCACAGATACGCAGTATTTT.